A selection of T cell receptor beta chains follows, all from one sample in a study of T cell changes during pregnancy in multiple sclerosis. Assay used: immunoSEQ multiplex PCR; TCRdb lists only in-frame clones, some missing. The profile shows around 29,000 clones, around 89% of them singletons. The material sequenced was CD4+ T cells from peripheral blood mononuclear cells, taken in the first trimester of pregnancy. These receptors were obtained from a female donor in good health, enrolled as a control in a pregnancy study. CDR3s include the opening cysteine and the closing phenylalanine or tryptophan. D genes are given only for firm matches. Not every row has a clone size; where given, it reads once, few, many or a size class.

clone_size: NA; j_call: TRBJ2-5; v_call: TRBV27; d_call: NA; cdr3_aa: CASSLYRAGETQYF
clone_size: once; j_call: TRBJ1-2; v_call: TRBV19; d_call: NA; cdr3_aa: CASSAWGTVVDGYTF
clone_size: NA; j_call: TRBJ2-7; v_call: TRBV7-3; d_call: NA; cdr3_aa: CASSLSGLDSYEQYF
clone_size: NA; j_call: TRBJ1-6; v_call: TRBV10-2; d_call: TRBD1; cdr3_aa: CASSEGQGRSPLHF
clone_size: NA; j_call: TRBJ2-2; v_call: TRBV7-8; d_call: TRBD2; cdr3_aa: CASSLGLAVRGTGELFF
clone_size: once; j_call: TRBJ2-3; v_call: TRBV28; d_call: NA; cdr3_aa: CASSLMRLRRTDTQYF
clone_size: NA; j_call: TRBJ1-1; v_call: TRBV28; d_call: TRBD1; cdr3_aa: CASSSDRVGTEAFF
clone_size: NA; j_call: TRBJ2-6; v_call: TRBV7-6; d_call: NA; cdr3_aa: CASSLAPGAGANVLTF
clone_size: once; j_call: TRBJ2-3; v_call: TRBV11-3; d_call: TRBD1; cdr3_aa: CASSLGQGIADTQYF
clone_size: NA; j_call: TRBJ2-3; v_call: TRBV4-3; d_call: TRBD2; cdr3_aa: CASTSGYSSTDTQYF
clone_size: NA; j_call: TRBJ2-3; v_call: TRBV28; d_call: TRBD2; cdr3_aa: CAITERERDTQYF
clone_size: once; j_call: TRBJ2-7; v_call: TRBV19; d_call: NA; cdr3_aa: CASSTRPRDEQYF
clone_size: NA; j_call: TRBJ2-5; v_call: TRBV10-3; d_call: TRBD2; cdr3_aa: CAIRGLAGSETQYF
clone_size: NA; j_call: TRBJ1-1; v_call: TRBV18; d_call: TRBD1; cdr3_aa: CASSPRDSLAMNTEAFF
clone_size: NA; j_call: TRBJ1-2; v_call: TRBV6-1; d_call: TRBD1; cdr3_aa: CASSEQGARGYTF
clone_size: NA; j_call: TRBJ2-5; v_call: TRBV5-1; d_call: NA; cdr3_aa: CASSHRTTQETQYF
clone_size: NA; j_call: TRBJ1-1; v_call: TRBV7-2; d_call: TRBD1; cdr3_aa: CASSLEQGAGNTEAFF
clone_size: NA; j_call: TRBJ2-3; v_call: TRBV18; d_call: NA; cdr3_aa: CASSPRRSADTQYF
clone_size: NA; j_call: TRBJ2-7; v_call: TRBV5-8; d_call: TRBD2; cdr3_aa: CASSPLGEGLREQYF
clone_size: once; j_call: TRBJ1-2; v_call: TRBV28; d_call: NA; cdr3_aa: CASSLTGAQDYGYTF
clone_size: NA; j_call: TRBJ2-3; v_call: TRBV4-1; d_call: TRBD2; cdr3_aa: CASSPGAGGKLGTDTQYF